Each of the 3 T cell receptor beta chains below was sequenced from the same sample in a study of vaccination and CD4 T cells after COVID-19. The antigens for these receptors are not known. Treatment specified: roughly 10-day PBMC culture with coronavirus spike peptide pools or control peptides (ViraFEST assay). Oncomine TCR Beta short-read sequencing was applied to DNA from cultured CD4+ T cells. TCRdb reprocessed the PCR reads via MiXCR and lists one record per CDR3 protein. Among 7,500 to 9,500 distinct CDR3 sequences listed, 45% to 50% were seen once. Sequencing was carried out using CD4+ T cells from blood, cultured in vitro. All receptors come from a human donor who had recovered from COVID-19.

This clonotype was found a few times. This chain links TRBV2 with TRBJ2-7; D gene ambiguous. Germline lookup yields CDR1 SNHLY and CDR2 FYNNEI. The CDR3 has 11 residues. The V end lost 3 bases, the J end lost 4 bases, and 4 bases lay between the germline ends. The CDR3 is CASSEGYEQYF. The CDR3 nucleotides are TGTGCCAGCAGTGAGGGGTACGAGCAGTACTTC. The variable domain in full, with the rest retrieved from reference TRBV2 and TRBJ2-7, is EPEVTQTPSHQVTQMGQEVILRCVPISNHLYFYWYRQILGQKVEFLVSFYNNEISEKSEIFDDQFSVERPDGSNFTLKIRSTKLEDSAMYFCASSEGYEQYFGPGTRLTVT.

A word on this clonotype: The CDR3 does not close with the conserved phenylalanine or tryptophan, likely indicating a read error. The chain carries TRBV19 and TRBJ1-1; D is uncertain. V lost 6 bases to trimming and J lost 5 bases, with 25 bases between them. The CDR3 totals 17 residues. Germline V gene lookup returns CDR1 LNHDA and CDR2 SQIVND (reference sequence). The CDR3, as DNA: TGTGCCAGTAGCTCCCCGCCGGGCGCCCCTAAAGGAACTGAAGCTTTCCTT. As protein: CASSSPPGAPKGTEAFL.

This clonotype was seen only a few times. The chain carries TRBV29-1 and TRBJ1-2; D not resolved. Trimming removed 5 bases from V and 1 base from J, with 5 bases in between. The CDR3 sequence is 11 residues long. Germline lookup yields CDR1 SQVTM and CDR2 ANQGSEA. The CDR3 bases are TGCAGCGTTAATATTAACTATGGCTACACCTTC. It is translated as CSVNINYGYTF. Full variable domain (missing parts from reference TRBV29-1 and TRBJ1-2): SAVISQKPSRDICQRGTSLTIQCQVDSQVTMMFWYRQQPGQSLTLIATANQGSEATYESGFVIDKFPISRPNLTFSTLTVSNMSPEDSSIYLCSVNINYGYTFGSGTRLTVV.